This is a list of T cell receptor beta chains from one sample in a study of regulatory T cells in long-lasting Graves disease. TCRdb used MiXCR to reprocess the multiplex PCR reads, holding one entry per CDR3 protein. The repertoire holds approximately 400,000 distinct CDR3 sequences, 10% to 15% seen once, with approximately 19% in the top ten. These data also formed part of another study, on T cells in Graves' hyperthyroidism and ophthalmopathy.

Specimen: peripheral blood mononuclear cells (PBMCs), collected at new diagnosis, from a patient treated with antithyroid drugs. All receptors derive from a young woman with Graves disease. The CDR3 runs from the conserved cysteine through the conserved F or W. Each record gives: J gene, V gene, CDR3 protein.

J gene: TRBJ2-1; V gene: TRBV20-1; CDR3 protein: CSASRGGVYNEQFF
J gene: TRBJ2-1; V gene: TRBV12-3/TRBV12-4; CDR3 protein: CASISGGYNEQFF
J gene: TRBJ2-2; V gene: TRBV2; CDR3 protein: CASGGRVATGELFF
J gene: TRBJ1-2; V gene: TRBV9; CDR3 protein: CASRPHPSGGYGYTF
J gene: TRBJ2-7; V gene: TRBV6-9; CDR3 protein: CASSYGSGGGYEQYF
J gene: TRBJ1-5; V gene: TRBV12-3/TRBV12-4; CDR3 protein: CASSLGTGRNQPQHF
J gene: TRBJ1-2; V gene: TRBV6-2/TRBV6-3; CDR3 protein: CASRPGPGQGGGYTF
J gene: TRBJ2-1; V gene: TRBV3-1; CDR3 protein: CASSPVDRGDNEQFF
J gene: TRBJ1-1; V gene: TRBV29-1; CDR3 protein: CSVGGGPGGAGAAFF
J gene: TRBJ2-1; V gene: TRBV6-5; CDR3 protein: CASSYGGRIYEQFF
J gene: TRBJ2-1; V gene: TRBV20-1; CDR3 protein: CSARDRWLAVNEQFF
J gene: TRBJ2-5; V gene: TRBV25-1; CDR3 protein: CASSEFSGEETQYF
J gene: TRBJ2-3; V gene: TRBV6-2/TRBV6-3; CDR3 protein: CASSYLPGMVLGTDTQYF
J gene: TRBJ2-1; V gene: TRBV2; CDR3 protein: CASSGESGTYNEQFF
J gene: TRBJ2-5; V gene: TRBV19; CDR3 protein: CASSIRDGTLETQYF
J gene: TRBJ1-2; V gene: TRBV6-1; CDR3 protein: CASSETGRSYGYTF
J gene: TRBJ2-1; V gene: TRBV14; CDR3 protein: CASSQTPGLAGLNLYNEQFF
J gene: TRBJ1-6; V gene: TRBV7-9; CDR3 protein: CASSMEGVWNSPLHF
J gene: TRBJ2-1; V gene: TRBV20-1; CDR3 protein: CSASELYNEQFF
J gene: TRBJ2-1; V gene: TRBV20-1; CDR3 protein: CSAPLLSSPYNEQFF
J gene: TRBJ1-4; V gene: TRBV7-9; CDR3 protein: CASSRDFFNEKLFF
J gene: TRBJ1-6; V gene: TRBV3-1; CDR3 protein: CASSQGTGDSPLHF
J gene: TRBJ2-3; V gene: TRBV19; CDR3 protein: CASSRRSSGATDTQYF
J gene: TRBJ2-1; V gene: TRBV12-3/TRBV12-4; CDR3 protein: CASSAGAHYNEQFF
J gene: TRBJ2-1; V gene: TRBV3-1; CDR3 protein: CASSHRLAGGYNEQFF
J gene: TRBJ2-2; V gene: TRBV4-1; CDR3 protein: CASSHISGELFF
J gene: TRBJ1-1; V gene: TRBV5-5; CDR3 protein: CASSLAPGRTIGMNTEAFF
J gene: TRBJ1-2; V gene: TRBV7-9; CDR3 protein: CASSLAVGGSYGYTF
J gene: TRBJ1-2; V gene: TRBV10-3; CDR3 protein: CAIRRTAYGYTF
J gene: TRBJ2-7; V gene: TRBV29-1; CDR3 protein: CSVVAGPTYEQYF